The source of this T cell receptor (beta chain) is a study of T-cell reconstitution after alpha-beta-depleted transplantation in children (dated by TCRdb to 2015 to 2016). Concerning the study at large: T-cell immune reconstitution after TCRalphabeta/CD19-depleted allogeneic hematopoietic cell transplantation in children was quantitatively tracked in the study by means of TCR repertoire profiling.

Including the terminal cysteine and phenylalanine, the CDR3 comprises 15 residues. Only the CDR3 part of the read is kept: 45 bases, read in frame from the first base. In the germline V gene, CDR1 corresponds to SGHAT and CDR2 to FQNNGV. After removal of 5 bases from V and 4 bases from J, the junction retains 6 bases not matched to a gene. This clonotype turned up a few times. No antigen is known for it. Per-base quality was not reported, and no clone a single base away is much larger than it. Libraries were built with PCR. These reads were obtained on an Illumina HiSeq 2500. Molecular barcoding was employed in the preparation of TCR libraries, with unique molecular identifiers being used to normalize TCRbeta repertoire quantification. TCRdb took the public reads, trimmed them with fastp at Q25, ran MiXCR for clone calling and kept in-frame beta chains. Identical CDR3 proteins give one entry, which carries the most common genes and DNA. The sample yields 200,000 to 250,000 distinct CDR3 sequences; approximately 10% were counted once. The ten largest clonotypes hold around 6% of the sample.

The rearrangement combines TRBV11-2 with TRBJ1-4, with 8 bases in between that match TRBD1. The TCR comes from a human donor who donated a stem cell graft to a child with acute lymphoblastic leukemia. The material sequenced was PBMCs from the stem cell graft donor, taken from the stem cell graft. The DNA reads TGTGCCAGCAGCCTCCGACAGGGGTTTAATGAAAAACTGTTTTTT. It translates to CASSLRQGFNEKLFF.